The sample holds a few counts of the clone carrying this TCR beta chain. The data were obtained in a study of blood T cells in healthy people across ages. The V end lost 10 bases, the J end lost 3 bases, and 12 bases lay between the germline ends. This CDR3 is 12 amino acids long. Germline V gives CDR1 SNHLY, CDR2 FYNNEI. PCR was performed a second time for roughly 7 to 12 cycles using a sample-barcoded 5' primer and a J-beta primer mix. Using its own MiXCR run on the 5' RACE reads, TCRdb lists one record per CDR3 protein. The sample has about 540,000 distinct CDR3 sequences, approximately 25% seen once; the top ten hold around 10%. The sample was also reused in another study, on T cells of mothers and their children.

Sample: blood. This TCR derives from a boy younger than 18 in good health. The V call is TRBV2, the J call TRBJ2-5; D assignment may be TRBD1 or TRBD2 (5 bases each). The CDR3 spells CAMSGGEETQYF. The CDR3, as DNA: TGTGCCATGAGTGGGGGTGAAGAGACCCAGTACTTC.